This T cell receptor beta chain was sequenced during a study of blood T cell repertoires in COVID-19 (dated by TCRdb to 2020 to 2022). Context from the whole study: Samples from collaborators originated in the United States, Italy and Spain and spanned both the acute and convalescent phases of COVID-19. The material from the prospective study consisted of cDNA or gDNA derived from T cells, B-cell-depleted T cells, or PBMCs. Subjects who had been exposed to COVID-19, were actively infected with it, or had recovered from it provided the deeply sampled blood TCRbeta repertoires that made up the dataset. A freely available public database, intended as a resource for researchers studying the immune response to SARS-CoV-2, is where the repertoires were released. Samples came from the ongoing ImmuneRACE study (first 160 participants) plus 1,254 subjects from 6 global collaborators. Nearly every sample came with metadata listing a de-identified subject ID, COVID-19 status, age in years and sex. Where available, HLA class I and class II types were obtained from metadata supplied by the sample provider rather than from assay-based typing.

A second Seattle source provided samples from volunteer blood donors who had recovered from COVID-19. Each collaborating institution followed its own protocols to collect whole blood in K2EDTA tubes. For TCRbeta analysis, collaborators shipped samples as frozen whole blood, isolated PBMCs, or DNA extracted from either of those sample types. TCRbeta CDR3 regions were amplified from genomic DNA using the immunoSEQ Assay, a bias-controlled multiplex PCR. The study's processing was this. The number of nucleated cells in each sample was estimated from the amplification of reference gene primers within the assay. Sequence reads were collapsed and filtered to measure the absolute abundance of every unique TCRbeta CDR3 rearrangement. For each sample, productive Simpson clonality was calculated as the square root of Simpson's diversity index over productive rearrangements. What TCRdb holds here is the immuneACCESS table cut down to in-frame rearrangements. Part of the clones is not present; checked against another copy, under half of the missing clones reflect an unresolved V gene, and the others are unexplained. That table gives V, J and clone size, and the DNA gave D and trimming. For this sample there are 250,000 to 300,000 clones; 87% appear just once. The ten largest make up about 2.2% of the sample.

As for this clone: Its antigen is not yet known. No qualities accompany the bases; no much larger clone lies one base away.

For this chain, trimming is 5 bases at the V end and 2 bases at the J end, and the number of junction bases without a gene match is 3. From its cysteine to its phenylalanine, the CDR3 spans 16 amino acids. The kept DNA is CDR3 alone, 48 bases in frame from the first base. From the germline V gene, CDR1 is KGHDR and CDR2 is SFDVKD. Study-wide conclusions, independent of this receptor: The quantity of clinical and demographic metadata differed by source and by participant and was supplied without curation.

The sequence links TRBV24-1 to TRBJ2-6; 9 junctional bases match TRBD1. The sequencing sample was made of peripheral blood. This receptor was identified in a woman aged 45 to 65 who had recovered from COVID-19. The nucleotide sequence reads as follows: TGTGCCACCAGTGCGGGACAGGGAACTGGGGCCAACGTCCTGACTTTC. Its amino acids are CATSAGQGTGANVLTF.